What follows are 3 T cell receptor beta chains derived from one specimen sequenced in a study of OX40 agonist ivuxolimab in advanced cancers. The method was immunoSEQ multiplex PCR; TCRdb's version includes in-frame clones alone and lacks a portion of them. Among just under 55,000 clones, approximately 80% were seen once, and the ten largest hold roughly 4%. This material consisted of CD4+ or CD8+ T cells sorted from blood, taken in a trial of the OX40 agonist ivuxolimab. The receptors here all came from an adult with an advanced solid tumor such as melanoma, head and neck, liver or kidney cancer.

The gene calls are TRBV27 and TRBJ1-6; TRBD1 is a possible D gene (5 bases). V was cut by 6 bases and J by 3 bases, with 12 bases left in between. The CDR3 consists of 15 residues. The germline gives CDR1 MNHEY, CDR2 SMNVEV (reference sequence). CDR3 bases: TGTGCCAGCAGAAGGGACCGCTACTATAATTCACCCCTCCACTTT. This encodes CASRRDRYYNSPLHF.

V gene TRBV7-2 combines with J gene TRBJ2-3; TRBD1 aligns across 7 bases. Germline V gives CDR1 SGHTA, CDR2 FQGNSA. There are 16 residues in the CDR3. The V segment lost 1 base and the J segment 6 bases; nucleotides outside the gene matches: 10. Written as DNA, the CDR3 is TGTGCCAGCAGCTTAGTACCAGGGGGTATGGGTGATACGCAGTATTTT. Protein product: CASSLVPGGMGDTQYF.

The gene calls are TRBV28 and TRBJ2-1; D might be TRBD2 (6 bases). V shed 4 bases and J shed 0 bases, with 22 bases lying between them. The V gene's germline CDR1 is MDHEN and CDR2 SYDVKM. The CDR3 totals 19 residues. The DNA of the CDR3 is TGTGCCAGCAGTTGGTGGAGATCGGCCATCGGGAGCTCCTACAATGAGCAGTTCTTC. The encoded protein is CASSWWRSAIGSSYNEQFF.